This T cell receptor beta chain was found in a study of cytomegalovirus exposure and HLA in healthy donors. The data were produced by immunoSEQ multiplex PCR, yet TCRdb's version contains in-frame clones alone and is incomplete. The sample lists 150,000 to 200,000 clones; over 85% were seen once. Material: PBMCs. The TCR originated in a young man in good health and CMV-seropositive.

Here the CDR3 DNA reads TGCGCCAGCAGGTACACTAGCAGGGAGGGAGAGACCCAGTACTTC. Protein: CASRYTSREGETQYF. The rearrangement uses TRBV5-1 and TRBJ2-5, with TRBD2 matching 7 bases. The V and J ends lost 5 bases and 4 bases, in that order; junction bases with no gene match: 11. The CDR3 contains 15 residues. Germline V gene lookup returns CDR1 SGHRS and CDR2 YFSETQ.